This is a list of T cell receptor beta chains from one sample in a study of CD4 and CD8 cells across lung adenocarcinoma regions. TCRdb independently ran MiXCR on the PCR reads; one entry per CDR3 protein. The table lists 4,000 to 4,500 distinct CDR3 sequences, about 61% of them singletons. The specimen was CD4+ T cells from the center of a lung tumor. The receptors were gathered from a male donor with lung adenocarcinoma. The CD4 and CD8 labels of this study may be unreliable. CDR3s include the opening cysteine and the closing phenylalanine or tryptophan. D genes are given only for firm matches. Some rows have no size entry. The others give once, few or many, or a class for an expanded clone.

abundance	v_gene	d_gene	j_gene	CDR3aa	CDR3nt
medium-sized	TRBV6-4	TRBD2	TRBJ2-3	CASSEGAGGTDTQYF	TGTGCCAGCAGTGAGGGAGCGGGAGGCACAGATACGCAGTATTTT
few	TRBV25-1	TRBD1	TRBJ1-2	CASTGGSGYTF	TGTGCCAGTACAGGGGGATCTGGCTACACCTTC
NA	TRBV12-3/TRBV12-4	NA	TRBJ1-4	CASSLGGGANEKLFF	TGTGCCAGCAGTTTAGGGGGTGGTGCTAATGAAAAACTGTTTTTT
NA	TRBV6-5	NA	TRBJ2-1	CASTSTGRFQQRYF	TGTGCCAGCACTTCGACAGGGAGGTTTCAGCAACGGTACTTC
few	TRBV22-1	NA	TRBJ1-1	CPGIGRAHF	TGTCCTGGGATCGGAAGAGCACACTTT
medium-sized	TRBV12-3/TRBV12-4	NA	TRBJ2-5	CASSPFGTPEETQYF	TGTGCCAGCAGTCCGTTCGGGACACCTGAAGAGACCCAGTACTTC
NA	TRBV6-1	TRBD1	TRBJ2-2	CASSPGQGNTGELFF	TGTGCCAGCAGTCCAGGACAGGGAAACACCGGGGAGCTGTTTTTT
few	TRBV7-7	NA	TRBJ2-3	CASSLVGGASDTQYF	TGTGCTAGCAGCTTAGTGGGGGGCGCATCGGATACGCAGTATTTT
NA	TRBV27	TRBD2	TRBJ2-1	CASSFRGRNEQFF	TGTGCCAGCAGTTTTCGCGGGAGGAATGAGCAGTTCTTC
NA	TRBV6-1	TRBD1	TRBJ1-3	CASRVGGQSGNTIYF	TGTGCCAGCAGGGTTGGGGGACAGTCTGGAAACACCATATATTTT
NA	TRBV6-5	TRBD1	TRBJ2-3	CASSYTDRGLDTQYF	TGTGCCAGCAGTTACACGGACAGGGGGTTGGATACGCAGTATTTT
NA	TRBV8-2	NA	TRBJ1-6	CGRIGRAHVF	TGTGGCAGGATCGGAAGAGCACACGTCTTT
NA	TRBV7-2	TRBD2	TRBJ2-3	CASSFSGLAGGDTQYF	TGTGCCAGCAGCTTTTCCGGGCTAGCGGGGGGGGATACGCAGTATTTT
few	TRBV4-1	NA	TRBJ1-2	CASSQDDNIIRLYGYTF	TGCGCCAGCAGCCAAGATGACAACATAATTAGGCTCTATGGCTACACCTTC
few	TRBV6-1	TRBD2	TRBJ2-7	CASRKTSGGATVREQYF	TGTGCCAGCAGGAAGACTAGCGGGGGGGCCACGGTCCGCGAGCAGTACTTC
NA	TRBV6-1	TRBD1	TRBJ2-1	CASRRGTGGNEQFF	TGTGCCAGCAGGAGAGGGACAGGGGGCAATGAGCAGTTCTTC
few	TRBV11-3	NA	TRBJ2-3	CASSPEGDTQYF	TGTGCCAGCAGTCCGGAAGGAGATACGCAGTATTTT
NA	TRBV6-1	TRBD1	TRBJ2-5	CASSMSLQGAQETQYF	TGTGCCAGCAGTATGTCCCTACAGGGGGCCCAAGAGACCCAGTACTTC
NA	TRBV6-8	NA	TRBJ2-1	CAQGWANTNELFF	TGTGCCCAGGGCTGGGCGAACACCAATGAGCTGTTTTTC